This TCR beta chain is drawn from a study of cytomegalovirus exposure and HLA in healthy donors (dated by TCRdb to 2016 to 2017). Study-level background: According to a later analysis, one platform produced both the 110 or so validation repertoires and the 550 to 800 repertoires of the first cohort. The study combined high-throughput TCR immunosequencing, statistical association of individual TCRs with disease status, and machine learning to predict cytomegalovirus infection status. A separate validation cohort of over a hundred different subjects was used in addition to the roughly 640-subject first cohort. The study aimed to test whether signatures of past pathogen exposure could be identified by cataloging public T cell receptors. General study outcomes and caveats: In both the original and validation cohorts, the classifier was reported to diagnose cytomegalovirus status with high specificity and sensitivity. Subsequent analysis determined that TCRs grouped into clusters in the first cohort also showed a tendency toward co-occurrence across the approximately 110 validation repertoires, and approximately 93% of cluster scores exceeded 0. In the study, 150 to 200 TCR beta chains were listed as associated with cytomegalovirus. Most TCR sequences were seen in very few donors, while some public TCRs were found in many individuals. In vitro tests confirmed that a few of the cytomegalovirus-associated TCR beta chains recognize cytomegalovirus antigens. It was suggested by the authors that the approach could potentially be generalized to other disease states and immunological phenotypes. A later analysis lacked HLA typing for the validation cohort, so it scored co-occurrence in that cohort across all 120 or so repertoires.

The donors were included in the validation cohort of roughly 130 subjects, a group kept apart from the approximately 650-subject first cohort. The method behind the library was the immunoSEQ multiplex PCR assay. The paper's processing steps were these. To diagnose cytomegalovirus status from the catalog of TCR beta chain sequences, a statistical classification framework was built. TCRdb obtained this table from immuneACCESS and retained in-frame rearrangements with V and J assigned. These tables miss some clones; where compared with another copy, unresolved V genes account for less than half of the shortfall, and the remainder is unexplained. The V and J calls and clone size come from that table; D and trimming were worked out from the DNA. This sample holds 80,000 to 100,000 clones; less than 90% were observed only once. The top ten constitute less than 7.5% of the sample. A remark on this clone: The target of this receptor is not known. Base quality data are lacking; no much larger clone is found one base away.

The CDR3 has 17 amino acids, counting the end cysteine and phenylalanine. The kept DNA is CDR3 alone, 51 bases in frame from the first base. Compared with germline, V lacks 1 base and J lacks 4 bases; bases without a gene match: 9. CDR1 and CDR2, per the germline V gene, are MGHRA and YSYEKL. Source material: PBMCs. The chain is encoded by TRBV4-1 joined to TRBJ2-5; 10 junctional bases match TRBD2. The TCR was taken from a young man in good health and CMV-seropositive. The CDR3 has the sequence CASSQVVGGTSVETQYF. The sequence in DNA is TGCGCCAGCAGCCAAGTTGTTGGTGGGACTAGCGTAGAGACCCAGTACTTC.